This TCR beta chain was sequenced for a study of cytomegalovirus exposure and HLA in healthy donors. Points from the study as a whole: Differences between HLA loci emerged in a later analysis of TCR association rates, with DRB1 most and HLA-C fewest. A later analysis linked 15,000 to 20,000 TCR beta sequences to HLA alleles at 0.05 false discovery rate. Presence/absence analyses assumed roughly uniform sequencing depth across donors.

As regards this clone: As yet, its antigen is unknown.

Participants comprised healthy donors of bone marrow. Researchers ran the PCR with 60 Vbeta and 13 Jbeta primers. Here immunoSEQ multiplex PCR was the method, and the copy in TCRdb shows in-frame clones only, minus some. The sample has about 160,000 clones; around 75% are singletons. Deletions cut 7 bases from V and 0 bases from J, with 14 bases between. Germline CDR1 is LNHDA and CDR2 is SQIVND (reference sequence). The CDR3 runs to 15 residues. The sequenced sample consisted of PBMCs. The sequence was obtained from a woman between 18 and 29 years old in good health and CMV-seronegative. The gene calls are TRBV19 and TRBJ2-3; TRBD1 is a possible D gene (7 bases). This CDR3 reads CASTGGQQSTDTQYF. The DNA for the CDR3 is TGTGCCAGTACCGGGGGACAGCAGAGCACAGATACGCAGTATTTT.